What follows are 6 T cell receptor beta chains derived from one specimen sequenced in a study of blood T cell repertoires in COVID-19. TCRdb's table, derived via immunoSEQ multiplex PCR, lists solely in-frame clones and lacks some. The repertoire holds about 220,000 clones, with almost 90% as singletons. Sequenced material: PBMCs or T cells enriched from blood (not recorded which). These receptors were obtained from a man younger than 45 who had been exposed to COVID-19.

Only one count was recorded for this clone. The chain joins TRBV21-1 to TRBJ2-1; no check of the table's D call, TRBD1, against the DNA was made. TRBV21-1 is reported as a pseudogene. The CDR3 has 16 amino acids. This CDR3 is CASSRYSGQGVIEQFF. CDR3 DNA: TGTGCCAGCAGCAGGTACTCGGGACAGGGGGTTATTGAGCAGTTCTTC.

This sequence joins TRBV7-9 and TRBJ1-4, with 8 bases fitting TRBD1. V gave up 5 bases and J gave up 3 bases; unmatched junction bases: 8. This CDR3 is 16 amino acids long. Germline values: CDR1 SEHNR, CDR2 FQNEAQ (reference sequence). The CDR3 is CASSPIRGQANEKLFF. DNA for the CDR3: TGTGCCAGCAGCCCGATCAGGGGGCAGGCTAATGAAAAACTGTTTTTT.

V is TRBV6-2 or TRBV6-3 and J is TRBJ1-1; unclear D gene. Trimming took off 6 bases at V and 2 bases at J, with 10 bases between the two ends. The CDR3 totals 13 residues. Germline lookup yields CDR1 MNHEY and CDR2 SVGEGT. For the CDR3, the DNA is TGTGCCAGCAGCCACTACGGAAACACTGAAGCTTTCTTT. This gives the protein CASSHYGNTEAFF.

V is TRBV11-3 and J is TRBJ1-1; D unresolved. V lost 0 bases and J lost 1, with 15 bases in between. Germline-derived CDR1 and CDR2 are SGHNT and YENEEA. This CDR3 region has 17 residues. The CDR3 DNA sequence: TGTGCCAGCAGCTTAGATTCGACCCCCCAGGAGAACACTGAAGCTTTCTTT. It is translated as CASSLDSTPQENTEAFF.

This sequence joins TRBV5-5 and TRBJ1-6; TRBD1 matches 10 bases. From germline, CDR1 is SGHKS and CDR2 YYEKEE (reference sequence). There are 14 residues in the CDR3. V was clipped by 2 bases and J by 8 bases; unmatched bases: 1. The CDR3 sequence is CASSLGTGDSPLHF. DNA for the CDR3: TGTGCCAGCAGCTTAGGGACAGGGGATTCACCCCTCCACTTT.

J is TRBJ1-4 and V is TRBV6-4, with unresolved D. The CDR3 runs to 13 residues. Germline V lookup: CDR1 MRHNA, CDR2 SNTAGT. The V end was cut by 4 bases, the J end by 0 bases, with 3 bases between. CDR3 in amino acids: CASSAATNEKLFF. The CDR3, as DNA: TGTGCCAGCAGTGCAGCAACTAATGAAAAACTGTTTTTT.